This T cell receptor beta chain was identified during a study of blood T cell repertoires in COVID-19. Across the study: There were acute and convalescent COVID-19 samples, and they came from the United States, Italy and Spain. The analysed material was cDNA or gDNA that came from T cells, B-cell-depleted T cells, or PBMCs.

In the source study's methods: The authors estimated nucleated cell counts from reference gene primer amplification. The repertoire was sequenced with immunoSEQ multiplex PCR; TCRdb's copy has only in-frame clones and lacks some. That table gives V, J and clone size, and the DNA gave D and trimming. The sample contains about 35,000 clones, about 82% of which appear only once. Germline CDR1 reads MGHRA; CDR2 reads YSYEKL. Losses at the gene ends were 0 bases for V and 1 base for J; bases not matched to a gene: 12. CDR3 length equals 19 residues. The sample taken for sequencing was peripheral blood. The chain couples TRBV4-1 to TRBJ2-4; the match to TRBD1 covers 7 bases. The receptor was isolated from a man aged 55 to 69 in a cohort sampled during active COVID-19. This chain's CDR3 is CASSQEGQRTTQAKNIQYF. The CDR3 DNA reads as TGCGCCAGCAGCCAAGAGGGACAGCGTACGACTCAGGCCAAAAACATTCAGTACTTC.